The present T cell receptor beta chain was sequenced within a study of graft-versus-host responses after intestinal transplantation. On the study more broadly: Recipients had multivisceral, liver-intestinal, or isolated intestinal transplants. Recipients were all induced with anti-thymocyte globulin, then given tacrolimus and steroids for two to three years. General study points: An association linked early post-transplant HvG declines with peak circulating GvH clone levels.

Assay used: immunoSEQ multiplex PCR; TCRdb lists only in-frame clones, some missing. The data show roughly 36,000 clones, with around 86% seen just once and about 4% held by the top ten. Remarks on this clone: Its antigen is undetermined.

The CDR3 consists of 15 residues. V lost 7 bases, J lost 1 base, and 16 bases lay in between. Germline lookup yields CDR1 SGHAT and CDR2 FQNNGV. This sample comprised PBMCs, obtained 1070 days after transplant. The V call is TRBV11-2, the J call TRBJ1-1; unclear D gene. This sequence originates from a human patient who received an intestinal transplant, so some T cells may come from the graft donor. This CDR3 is CASTPSPRRNTEAFF. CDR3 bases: TGTGCCAGCACCCCTAGTCCCAGGAGGAACACTGAAGCTTTCTTT.